This is a list of T cell receptor beta chains from one sample in a study of blood T cell repertoires in COVID-19. Only in-frame clones appear in the TCRdb table, and some are missing; sequencing was by immunoSEQ multiplex PCR. The sample holds some 210,000 clones, more than 80% seen once. The specimen was PBMCs or T cells enriched from blood (not recorded which). The receptors shown here come from a man aged 40-55 years who had recovered from COVID-19. Each CDR3 is given with its conserved first and last residue. The D gene is left open where the match is weak. Rows give clone size only sometimes, using once, few, many, or a class for an expanded clone.

TRBJ1-3	-	once	TRBV6-2/TRBV6-3	TGTGCCAGCAGCCGAGACCCCGTAGCCTCTGGAAACACCATATATTTT	CASSRDPVASGNTIYF
TRBJ2-2	-	once	TRBV12-3/TRBV12-4	TGTGCCAGCAGTCCCCTTGGGCCCGGGGAGCTGTTTTTT	CASSPLGPGELFF
TRBJ1-6	TRBD1	-	TRBV30	TGTGCCTGGAGTGTTGGGACAGGGGGATCACCCCTCCACTTT	CAWSVGTGGSPLHF
TRBJ1-5	TRBD1	-	TRBV6-5	TGTGCCAGCAGAGGGGGCGACAGCAATCAGCCCCAGCATTTT	CASRGGDSNQPQHF
TRBJ2-1	-	few	TRBV10-3	TGTGCCATCAGTCAGGGGGGCTCTTACAATGAGCAGTTCTTC	CAISQGGSYNEQFF
TRBJ1-5	TRBD1	-	TRBV4-1	TGCGCCAGCAGCCAACAGACAGGGCCAACCCCTTATAGCAATCAGCCCCAGCATTTT	CASSQQTGPTPYSNQPQHF
TRBJ1-3	-	-	TRBV7-2	TGTGCCAGCAGCTTACAGCGGAGATCTGGAAACACCATATATTTT	CASSLQRRSGNTIYF
TRBJ1-3	-	few	TRBV19	TGTGCCAGTAGTTTTGTGTTTGGAGGGGATGGAAACACCATATATTTT	CASSFVFGGDGNTIYF
TRBJ2-3	TRBD2	-	TRBV9	TGTGCCAGCAGCCCCAGACTAGCGGGGGGCACAGATACGCAGTATTTT	CASSPRLAGGTDTQYF
TRBJ2-3	-	-	TRBV29-1	TGCAGCGCCGGGAACACAGATACGCAGTATTTT	CSAGNTDTQYF
TRBJ1-1	-	-	TRBV30	TGTGCCTGGAGTGTACAAATAGCGAGAACTGAAGCTTTCTTT	CAWSVQIARTEAFF
TRBJ2-3	TRBD2	-	TRBV2	TGTGCCAGCAGTGAAGCAACCGGACTAGCGACAGATACGCAGTATTTT	CASSEATGLATDTQYF
TRBJ1-1	-	once	TRBV12-5	TGTGCTAGTGGCAAAGGCGGGAGGAACACTGAAGCTTTCTTT	CASGKGGRNTEAFF
TRBJ2-3	TRBD2	few	TRBV18	TGTGCCAGCTCACCAATACCAATGACTAGCGGGAGGGCCCCAGATACGCAGTATTTT	CASSPIPMTSGRAPDTQYF
TRBJ2-6	-	-	TRBV4-1	TGCGCCAGCAGCCCACCCCCCGGTTCCTCCTACGCCTCTGGGGCCAACGTCCTGACTTTC	CASSPPPGSSYASGANVLTF
TRBJ1-2	TRBD1	-	TRBV19	TGTGCCAGCAACAGGGGGCCGGGCTATGGCTACACCTTC	CASNRGPGYGYTF
TRBJ2-2	TRBD2	-	TRBV5-6	TGTGCCAGCACCGGGGGACTAGCGGGGGGGCATGTCCCCACCGGGGAGCTGTTTTTT	CASTGGLAGGHVPTGELFF
TRBJ1-2	-	-	TRBV5-1	TGCGCCAGCAGCTTGGACAGTTCTTGGGCTGGCTACACCTTC	CASSLDSSWAGYTF
TRBJ1-4	-	-	TRBV7-9	TGTGCCAGCAGCTTAGAGGGGCTCACTAATGAAAAACTGTTTTTT	CASSLEGLTNEKLFF
TRBJ2-2	-	few	TRBV6-5	TGTGCCAGCAGTTACGAAACTAGAGCCACCGGGGAGCTGTTTTTT	CASSYETRATGELFF
TRBJ1-4	TRBD1	-	TRBV2	TGTGCCAGCAACACAGGGGGCTCTAATGAAAAACTGTTTTTT	CASNTGGSNEKLFF
TRBJ2-1	-	-	TRBV19	TGTGCCAGTAGTATTACAGGAAGCTCCTACAATGAGCAGTTCTTC	CASSITGSSYNEQFF
TRBJ1-2	-	-	TRBV2	TGTGCCAGCAGTGACATCGGCTTACAGGGTGGAAACGGCTACACCTTC	CASSDIGLQGGNGYTF
TRBJ2-1	TRBD1	-	TRBV6-6	TGTGCCAGCAGTTCCCCAGGGACAGGGATCAATGAGCAGTTCTTC	CASSSPGTGINEQFF
TRBJ1-3	TRBD1	-	TRBV4-1	TGCGCCAGCAGCCCTGGACAGGGCTCTGGAAACACCATATATTTT	CASSPGQGSGNTIYF
TRBJ2-5	TRBD2	-	TRBV7-9	TGTGCCAGCAGCCCCTTGGGGGGGCGCGGGAGGCAAGAGACCCAGTACTTC	CASSPLGGRGRQETQYF